This TCR beta chain was profiled in a study of T-cell reconstitution after alpha-beta-depleted transplantation in children. There are many counts of this clonotype. Its antigen remains unknown. Study-wide results and limits: There were reportedly several hundred expanded graft clones from which alpha-beta T cells came about two months after transplant.

CDR1 and CDR2 from the germline V gene are SEHNR and FQNEAQ (reference sequence). The CDR3 extends over 16 amino acids. Trimming took 6 bases from V and 1 from J; bases not matched to a gene: 10. Unique molecular identifiers were incorporated into the prepared TCRbeta library. TCRdb re-called the PCR reads through MiXCR, storing one row per CDR3 protein. The table has about 440,000 distinct CDR3 sequences, 43% seen once; the top ten hold under 35%. The chain uses TRBV7-9 and TRBJ2-5; 8 positions match TRBD2. The TCR was taken from a girl aged 2 to 10 with aplastic anemia, due to receive a stem cell transplant. Sequencing was performed on PBMCs, taken before TCRalphabeta/CD19-depleted stem cell transplant. The CDR3 DNA reads as TGTGCCAGCAGTGCTCCAGCGGGAGTTTCCCAAGAGACCCAGTACTTC. Amino acids: CASSAPAGVSQETQYF.